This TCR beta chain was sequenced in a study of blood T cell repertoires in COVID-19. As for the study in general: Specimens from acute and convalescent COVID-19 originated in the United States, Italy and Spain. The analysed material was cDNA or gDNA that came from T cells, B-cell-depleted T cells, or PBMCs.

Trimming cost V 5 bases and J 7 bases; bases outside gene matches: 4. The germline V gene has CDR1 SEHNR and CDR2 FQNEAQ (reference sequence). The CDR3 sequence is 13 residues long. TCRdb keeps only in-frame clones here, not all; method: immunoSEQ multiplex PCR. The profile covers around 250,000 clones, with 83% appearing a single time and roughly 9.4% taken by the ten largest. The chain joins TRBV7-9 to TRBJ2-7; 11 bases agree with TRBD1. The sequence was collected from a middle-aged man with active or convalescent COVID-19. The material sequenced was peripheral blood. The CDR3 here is CASSPGTGGEQYF. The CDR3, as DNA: TGTGCCAGCAGCCCCGGGACAGGGGGTGAGCAGTACTTC.